The subject of this entry is one T cell receptor (beta chain). Its antigen is currently unknown. Per the germline V gene, CDR1 is MNHNY and CDR2 is SVGAGI (reference sequence). The CDR3 is 13 amino acids. V was shortened by 2 bases and J by 5 bases, with 7 bases between the two germline ends. This sample is drawn from a study of cytomegalovirus exposure and HLA in healthy donors. Study context: Of some 400 genotyped donors, roughly 86% clustered with self-reported Caucasian donors.

Whole-study results and caveats: A later analysis reportedly found that, within productive TCRs, an Asian-associated ancestry cluster had fewer N-insertions than the mean observed across the roughly 700 donors.

This PCR relied on a set of 60 Vbeta primers and 13 Jbeta primers. Profiling relied on immunoSEQ multiplex PCR, and the TCRdb table lists in-frame clones only, not all of them. Here the sample spans around 160,000 clones, approximately 79% being singletons. This chain links TRBV6-6 with TRBJ2-1, with a tentative D call TRBD1 (5 bases). The TCR sequence derives from a woman in her thirties or forties in good health and CMV-seropositive. The sequenced sample consisted of PBMCs. Here the CDR3 reads CASSYPGNNEQFF. CDR3 sequence (DNA): TGTGCCAGCAGTTACCCAGGGAACAATGAGCAGTTCTTC.